What follows are 18 T cell receptor beta chains derived from one specimen sequenced in a study of blood T cell repertoires in COVID-19. Method: immunoSEQ multiplex PCR; TCRdb's copy keeps in-frame clones and lacks some. The sample yields more than 250,000 clones, 92% seen once. Sequencing was performed on PBMCs or T cells enriched from blood (not recorded which). These receptors all come from a woman aged 25 to 39 who had recovered from COVID-19.

The chain links TRBV5-1 to TRBJ1-1; 8 nucleotides match TRBD1. The trim removed 4 bases at V and 1 base at J, leaving 12 bases unmatched. The CDR3 runs 17 residues. Germline lookup yields CDR1 SGHRS and CDR2 YFSETQ. The CDR3 protein is CASSLQTGVRGNTEAFF. CDR3 nucleotides: TGCGCCAGCAGCCTTCAGACAGGGGTTAGGGGGAACACTGAAGCTTTCTTT.

This clone was seen just once. This rearrangement joins TRBV25-1 to TRBJ2-2; D is ambiguous. This CDR3 comprises 13 residues. Trimming cost V 5 bases and J 3 bases, with 7 bases left between them. The germline gives CDR1 MGHDK, CDR2 SYGVNS. CDR3 nucleotide sequence: TGTGCCAGCAGTTCACTGGACACCGGGGAGCTGTTTTTT. It codes for CASSSLDTGELFF. Full variable domain (rest looked up from reference TRBV25-1 and TRBJ2-2): EADIYQTPRYLVIGTGKKITLECSQTMGHDKMYWYQQDPGMELHLIHYSYGVNSTEKGDLSSESTVSRIRTEHFPLTLESARPSHTSQYLCASSSLDTGELFFGEGSRLTVL.

The chain couples TRBV4-3 to TRBJ2-2; D perhaps matches TRBD2 (6 bases). Trimming took off 4 bases at V and 1 base at J, with 13 bases between the two ends. The length of the CDR3 is 16 residues. CDR1 and CDR2 from the germline V gene are LGHNA and YSLEER. DNA of the CDR3: TGCGCCAGCAGCCTCTCGGGGCGGGGGAACACCGGGGAGCTGTTTTTT. Translating gives CASSLSGRGNTGELFF.

The chain employs TRBV28 and TRBJ1-2, with 8 bases fitting TRBD1. The V gene end was trimmed by 7 bases and the J gene end by 8 bases; junction bases not matched to a gene: 9. Germline CDR1 and CDR2: MDHEN and SYDVKM. The CDR3 is 13 residues long. Here the CDR3 reads CASNLGQGRGYTF. The CDR3 bases are TGTGCCAGCAATCTTGGACAGGGTCGCGGCTACACCTTC.

This clone was recorded once. The gene calls are TRBV27 and TRBJ2-7, with D maybe TRBD1 (5 bases). From germline, CDR1 is MNHEY and CDR2 SMNVEV (reference sequence). Trimming left V 2 bases short and J 5 bases short, with 10 bases between. The CDR3 extends over 13 amino acids. The CDR3 loop is CASSLQGRNEQYF. CDR3 DNA: TGTGCCAGCAGTTTACAGGGCAGGAACGAGCAGTACTTC.

This chain links TRBV24-1 with TRBJ2-4; 9 bases align to TRBD1. Germline V gene sequence: CDR1 KGHDR, CDR2 SFDVKD. The CDR3 has 16 amino acids. J was trimmed by 6 bases and V by 3 bases; bases with no gene match: 8. The CDR3 region has the DNA TGTGCCACCAGTGATCAACGACAGGGGGGTACAAACATTCAGTACTTC. Its translation: CATSDQRQGGTNIQYF.

Only one count was recorded for this clone. The chain couples TRBV28 to TRBJ2-2; D unresolved. V gave up 6 bases and J gave up 1 base, with 6 bases separating them. The CDR3 is 13 residues long. CDR1 and CDR2 from the germline V gene are MDHEN and SYDVKM. DNA for the CDR3: TGTGCCAGCAGCCCCCAGAACACCGGGGAGCTGTTTTTT. The encoded protein is CASSPQNTGELFF. Full variable domain (rest looked up from reference TRBV28 and TRBJ2-2): DVKVTQSSRYLVKRTGEKVFLECVQDMDHENMFWYRQDPGLGLRLIYFSYDVKMKEKGDIPEGYSVSREKKERFSLILESASTNQTSMYLCASSPQNTGELFFGEGSRLTVL.

J is TRBJ2-2 and V is TRBV27, with D perhaps TRBD1 (7 bases). CDR3 length: 16 residues. The V end was cut by 1 base, the J end by 5 bases, with 14 bases between. CDR1 is MNHEY, CDR2 SMNVEV, per germline (reference sequence). The DNA for the CDR3 is TGTGCCAGCAGTTTATTTGGGCAGGGGGGTACCGGGGAGCTGTTTTTT. Translation gives CASSLFGQGGTGELFF.

The V gene is TRBV18, the J gene TRBJ2-1; 10 positions match TRBD2. V shed 1 base, J shed 6 bases, and the junction held 6 bases outside the gene matches. The length of the CDR3 is 16 residues. Germline values: CDR1 KGHSH, CDR2 LQKENI. The CDR3 nucleotides read TGTGCCAGCTCACCACTTCTAGCGGGAGAAGTCAATGAGCAGTTCTTC. As protein: CASSPLLAGEVNEQFF.

V is TRBV5-1 and J is TRBJ1-2; unclear D gene. Trimming took 4 bases from V and 6 from J, leaving 16 bases between them. The CDR3 length is 14 residues. In germline, CDR1 is SGHRS, CDR2 YFSETQ. Here the CDR3 reads CASSRGGFKDGYTF. For the CDR3, the DNA is TGCGCCAGCAGCCGTGGAGGGTTCAAGGATGGCTACACCTTC. Variable domain in full (rest from reference TRBV5-1 and TRBJ1-2): KAGVTQTPRYLIKTRGQQVTLSCSPISGHRSVSWYQQTPGQGLQFLFEYFSETQRNKGNFPGRFSGRQFSNSRSEMNVSTLELGDSALYLCASSRGGFKDGYTFGSGTRLTVV.

The rearrangement joins TRBV28 to TRBJ1-2, with a weak D call TRBD1 (5 bases). The CDR3 contains 13 residues. From germline, CDR1 is MDHEN and CDR2 SYDVKM. The V and J ends lost 9 bases and 4 bases respectively, with 15 bases between them. The CDR3, as DNA: TGTGCCAGTCTGGGGCCAGCGAGCTATGGCTACACCTTC. Amino acid sequence: CASLGPASYGYTF.

This clone occurred once. The chain links TRBV28 to TRBJ2-3; D is ambiguous. V lost 2 bases and J lost 2, with 11 bases in between. Germline lookup yields CDR1 MDHEN and CDR2 SYDVKM. The CDR3 is made up of 15 amino acids. The CDR3 bases are TGTGCCAGCAGTTTAACGGCGGAATTCACAGATACGCAGTATTTT. Translation: CASSLTAEFTDTQYF. The full variable domain, with the rest looked up from reference TRBV28 and TRBJ2-3, is DVKVTQSSRYLVKRTGEKVFLECVQDMDHENMFWYRQDPGLGLRLIYFSYDVKMKEKGDIPEGYSVSREKKERFSLILESASTNQTSMYLCASSLTAEFTDTQYFGPGTRLTVL.

V gene TRBV18 combines with J gene TRBJ1-3, with TRBD1 identical over 11 bases. CDR1 is KGHSH and CDR2 is LQKENI in the germline V gene. The V segment lost 3 bases and the J segment 2 bases; nucleotides outside the gene matches: 0. The CDR3 contains 15 residues. The CDR3: CASSPDRGPGNTIYF. CDR3 DNA: TGTGCCAGCTCACCGGACAGGGGGCCTGGAAACACCATATATTTT.

The chain links TRBV5-4 to TRBJ1-1; TRBD1 agrees at 8 bases. From germline, CDR1 is SGHNT and CDR2 YYREEE (reference sequence). The ends lost 4 bases at V and 4 bases at J; junction bases unmatched: 6. The CDR3 runs 14 residues. CDR3 coding DNA: TGTGCCAGCAGCATTCCCGGGACAGGCACTGAAGCTTTCTTT. Residues: CASSIPGTGTEAFF.

This rearrangement joins TRBV18 to TRBJ1-3, with a weak D call TRBD1 (5 bases). Germline V CDR1 and CDR2: KGHSH, LQKENI. The CDR3 loop spans 16 amino acids. The V gene lost 0 bases and the J gene lost 4 bases, with 13 bases spanning the gap. DNA of the CDR3: TGTGCCAGCTCACCACCCGGCAGGGCAGAAGGAAACACCATATATTTT. Protein product: CASSPPGRAEGNTIYF.

DNA of the CDR3: TGTGCCAGCAGCTTGGTTGGGCTAACCCACGAGCAGTACTTC. This gives the protein CASSLVGLTHEQYF. The J gene is TRBJ2-7, the V gene TRBV5-8; no clear D gene. The CDR3 is made up of 14 amino acids. Germline V CDR1 and CDR2: SGHTS, YDEGEE. Trimming took 0 bases from V and 5 from J, leaving 12 bases between them.

This sequence joins TRBV5-1 and TRBJ1-1, with TRBD1 matching over 8 bases. The V gene end was trimmed by 0 bases and the J gene end by 3 bases; junction bases not matched to a gene: 4. The CDR3 covers 15 residues. Per germline, CDR1 SGHRS and CDR2 YFSETQ. The chain's CDR3 is CASSLGAGGYTEAFF. CDR3 nucleotides: TGCGCCAGCAGCTTGGGAGCAGGGGGCTACACTGAAGCTTTCTTT.

The rearrangement links TRBV2 to TRBJ2-1; a possible D gene is TRBD2 (5 bases). Per germline, CDR1 SNHLY and CDR2 FYNNEI. The CDR3 length is 16 residues. Trimming removed 10 bases from V and 0 bases from J, with 19 bases in between. This chain's CDR3 is CATPAFSASSYNEQFF. The DNA for the CDR3 is TGTGCCACTCCTGCCTTTAGCGCCAGCTCCTACAATGAGCAGTTCTTC.